What follows are 30 T cell receptor beta chains derived from one specimen sequenced in a study of T cells in Graves' hyperthyroidism and ophthalmopathy. RNA transcripts served as the template for amplifying TCR beta CDR3 regions. An initial round of RT-PCR targeting the TCR CDR3 relied on the HTBI primer set. TCRdb itself ran the multiplex PCR reads through MiXCR, one entry per CDR3 protein. The sample records about 300,000 distinct CDR3 sequences, 10% to 15% being singletons. Material: blood. The receptors stem from a woman in her 30s with Graves' hyperthyroidism that later progressed to Graves' ophthalmopathy.

The table lists this clonotype with a few counts. This sequence joins TRBV19 and TRBJ2-7; no firm D call. This CDR3 contains 12 residues. In germline, CDR1 is LNHDA, CDR2 SQIVND (reference sequence). Trimming left V 8 bases short and J 0 bases short, with 8 bases between. For the CDR3, the DNA is TGTGCCAGTTCAGATTTCTCCTACGAGCAGTACTTC. It is translated as CASSDFSYEQYF.

In its sample, this clonotype was seen many times. As DNA, the CDR3 is TGTGCCAGCAGCCCTGCTAAACTAGCGGGAGGGCGTGGAGAGACCCAGTACTTC. It yields the protein CASSPAKLAGGRGETQYF. This chain uses TRBV7-2 with TRBJ2-5; 13 bases map to TRBD2. After removal of 5 bases from V and 4 bases from J, the junction contained 13 bases not matched to a gene. Looked up from germline, CDR1 is SGHTA and CDR2 is FQGNSA. The CDR3 is 18 residues long.

This clonotype was counted many times. V gene TRBV28 combines with J gene TRBJ1-2; D call uncertain. V was clipped by 4 bases and J by 8 bases, with 8 bases between them. The CDR3 is made up of 11 amino acids. Germline V CDR1 and CDR2: MDHEN, SYDVKM. The CDR3 nucleotides are TGTGCCAGCAGTTCATGGACGGGCTACACCTTC. Protein: CASSSWTGYTF.

The chain joins TRBV19 to TRBJ2-1, with D perhaps matching TRBD2 (6 bases). Looked up from germline, CDR1 is LNHDA and CDR2 is SQIVND (reference sequence). V lost 4 bases to trimming and J lost 3 bases, with 13 bases between them. CDR3 size: 15 residues. CDR3 bases: TGTGCCAGTAGTAAGACGGACTACGACTACAATGAGCAGTTCTTC. Amino acid sequence: CASSKTDYDYNEQFF.

This clonotype was seen many times. The rearrangement joins TRBV10-3 to TRBJ1-5, with TRBD1 matching over 7 bases. The CDR3 covers 12 residues. V shed 10 bases and J 7 bases; nucleotides not matched to a gene: 7. The germline CDR1 and CDR2 sequences are ENHRY and SYGVKD. The CDR3 bases are TGTGCCACCGGGACAGAACTACAGCCCCAGCATTTT. Translation gives CATGTELQPQHF.

This clonotype has only a few counts. This chain links TRBV12-3 or TRBV12-4 with TRBJ1-1, with 7 positions matching TRBD1. V was pared by 4 bases and J by 6 bases, with 11 bases of the junction left unmatched. CDR3 size: 15 residues. Written as DNA, the CDR3 is TGTGCCAGCAGTTCGACAGGGACTATGGGCGCTGAAGCTTTCTTT. Protein: CASSSTGTMGAEAFF.

The table lists this clonotype with many counts. The CDR3 loop reads CASSLFQGSGAGELFF. The CDR3 nucleotides read TGCGCCAGCAGCTTGTTCCAGGGGTCTGGGGCCGGGGAGCTGTTTTTT. V usage is TRBV5-1 and J usage is TRBJ2-2; D might be TRBD1 (6 bases). This CDR3 spans 16 amino acids. The germline V gene has CDR1 SGHRS and CDR2 YFSETQ. Trimming took 1 base from V and 6 from J, leaving 16 bases between them.

V gene TRBV2 combines with J gene TRBJ2-4; tentatively, D is TRBD2 (6 bases). Germline CDR1 and CDR2: SNHLY and FYNNEI. V gave up 7 bases and J gave up 8 bases, with 12 bases separating them. The CDR3 sequence is 12 residues long. DNA for the CDR3: TGTGCCAGCAACGACGAGCGGGACATTCAGTACTTC. It encodes CASNDERDIQYF. The full variable domain, with the rest looked up from reference TRBV2 and TRBJ2-4, is EPEVTQTPSHQVTQMGQEVILRCVPISNHLYFYWYRQILGQKVEFLVSFYNNEISEKSEIFDDQFSVERPDGSNFTLKIRSTKLEDSAMYFCASNDERDIQYFGAGTRLSVL.

This clonotype was detected many times. The CDR3 nucleotides are TGTGCCAGCAGCTTCAATTCCTACGAGCAGTACTTC. Amino acids: CASSFNSYEQYF. This sequence joins TRBV7-9 and TRBJ2-7; no reliable D call. From germline, CDR1 is SEHNR and CDR2 FQNEAQ (reference sequence). Trimming stripped 3 bases from V and 1 base from J, with 4 bases between. CDR3 length equals 12 residues.

The chain uses TRBV28 and TRBJ2-2; 10 nucleotides match TRBD1. CDR3 length equals 12 residues. The germline V gene encodes CDR1 MDHEN and CDR2 SYDVKM. J was trimmed by 13 bases and V by 6 bases; bases with no gene match: 5. The CDR3 sequence: CASSDRGLGLFF. The CDR3 DNA sequence: TGTGCCAGCAGCGACAGGGGGCTCGGGCTGTTTTTT.

The CDR3 reads CASSIPGQGAYNEQFF. CDR3 nucleotide sequence: TGTGCCAGTAGTATCCCGGGACAGGGGGCCTACAATGAGCAGTTCTTC. The rearrangement links TRBV19 to TRBJ2-1; 11 positions agree with TRBD1. V lost 3 bases to trimming and J lost 2 bases; unmatched junction nucleotides: 3. Germline V gene sequence: CDR1 LNHDA, CDR2 SQIVND (reference sequence). CDR3 size: 16 residues.

This clonotype was seen at least ten times. This rearrangement joins TRBV20-1 to TRBJ2-5; 14 positions match TRBD2. V shed 5 bases, J shed 6 bases, and the junction held 5 bases outside the gene matches. The CDR3 is made up of 14 amino acids. The germline gives CDR1 DFQATT, CDR2 SNEGSKA (reference sequence). DNA of the CDR3: TGCAGTGCTCTGACTAGCGGGAGGGGAAAGACCCAGTACTTC. It codes for CSALTSGRGKTQYF.

This clonotype occurred once. The chain is built from TRBV5-6 and TRBJ1-4, with D unresolved. The germline V gene has CDR1 SGHDT and CDR2 YYEEEE. Trimming took 2 bases from V and 8 from J, leaving 13 bases between them. The CDR3 contains 14 residues. In DNA, the CDR3 is TGTGCCAGCAGCTTCACCCCGGCAAACGAAAAACTGTTTTTT. Translation: CASSFTPANEKLFF. The full variable domain, rest sourced from reference TRBV5-6 and TRBJ1-4, is DAGVTQSPTHLIKTRGQQVTLRCSPKSGHDTVSWYQQALGQGPQFIFQYYEEEERQRGNFPDRFSGHQFPNYSSELNVNALLLGDSALYLCASSFTPANEKLFFGSGTQLSVL.

This clonotype was seen ten or more times. The rearrangement links TRBV12-3 or TRBV12-4 to TRBJ2-2; weak D call: TRBD2 (5 bases). CDR3 length equals 14 residues. The V and J ends lost 5 bases and 0 bases respectively, with 7 bases between them. CDR3 region: CASSGGTNTGELFF. CDR3 in DNA: TGTGCCAGCAGTGGAGGTACGAACACCGGGGAGCTGTTTTTT.

This chain uses TRBV7-7 with TRBJ2-5; D is perhaps TRBD2 (6 bases). The germline CDR1 and CDR2 sequences are SSHAT and FNYEAQ (reference sequence). This CDR3 is 14 amino acids long. DNA of the CDR3: TGTGCTAGCGGCGCTGCAGGGACCCAAGAGACCCAGTACTTC. Protein sequence: CASGAAGTQETQYF.

This chain links TRBV9 with TRBJ2-7; a weak D match, TRBD2 (5 bases). Trimming removed 2 bases at V and 2 bases at J, with 8 bases between. CDR3 length: 13 amino acids. CDR1 SGDLS and CDR2 YYNGEE come from the germline V gene. CDR3 region: CASSVPGTYEQYF. CDR3 nucleotides: TGTGCCAGCAGCGTCCCGGGGACCTACGAGCAGTACTTC.

Many counts were recorded for this clonotype. The V and J genes are TRBV30 and TRBJ2-1; D is perhaps TRBD1 (6 bases). Deletions cut 4 bases from V and 0 bases from J, with 13 bases between. Germline assignment: CDR1 GTSNPN and CDR2 SVGIG (reference sequence). This CDR3 has 15 residues. In DNA, the CDR3 is TGTGCCTGGACCTCGGGACAACGCTCCTACAATGAGCAGTTCTTC. Protein product: CAWTSGQRSYNEQFF.

This chain uses TRBV28 with TRBJ2-3, with TRBD1 matching over 7 bases. Germline trimming cut 6 bases from V and 5 bases from J; bases unmatched to any gene: 11. This CDR3 region has 15 residues. Germline CDR1 is MDHEN and CDR2 is SYDVKM. CDR3: CASRGGQVEVDTQYF. CDR3 coding DNA: TGTGCCAGCAGGGGTGGACAGGTCGAAGTAGATACGCAGTATTTT.

This clonotype was counted a few times. This rearrangement joins TRBV20-1 to TRBJ1-4; 7 bases fit TRBD1. V lost 2 bases to trimming and J lost 4 bases; unmatched junction nucleotides: 13. The CDR3 extends over 17 amino acids. The germline gives CDR1 DFQATT, CDR2 SNEGSKA (reference sequence). CDR3 amino acids: CSARRRQGRLGNEKLFF. DNA for the CDR3: TGCAGTGCTAGACGAAGACAGGGTCGGTTGGGTAATGAAAAACTGTTTTTT.

This clonotype has at least ten counts. The chain has TRBV28 and TRBJ2-1; 11 nucleotides line up with TRBD2. J gave up 6 bases and V 2 bases, and 6 bases lay outside the gene matches. The CDR3 is made up of 16 amino acids. From germline, CDR1 is MDHEN and CDR2 SYDVKM. The CDR3 DNA sequence: TGTGCCAGCAGTTTAAAACTAGCGGGAGTAGGCAATGAGCAGTTCTTC. It encodes CASSLKLAGVGNEQFF.

V gene TRBV5-1 combines with J gene TRBJ2-2; D uncertain. The length of the CDR3 is 16 residues. Germline values: CDR1 SGHRS, CDR2 YFSETQ. The V and J ends lost 1 base and 0 bases respectively, with 10 bases between them. CDR3 amino acids: CASSLSLTSNTGELFF. CDR3 in DNA: TGCGCCAGCAGCTTGTCTTTGACATCGAACACCGGGGAGCTGTTTTTT.

Ten or more counts support this clonotype. The gene calls are TRBV28 and TRBJ1-2; D is uncertain. Deletions cut 5 bases from V and 4 bases from J, with 11 bases between. The germline gives CDR1 MDHEN, CDR2 SYDVKM. The CDR3 contains 13 residues. CDR3 nucleotides: TGTGCCAGCAGTCCCCCCAGCTCCTATGGCTACACCTTC. It is translated as CASSPPSSYGYTF.

This sequence joins TRBV4-3 and TRBJ2-2, with 7 bases that match TRBD1. The junction had 14 bases not matched to a gene; V was cut back by 0 bases and J by 7 bases. Germline V gene data show CDR1 as LGHNA and CDR2 as YSLEER. The CDR3 has 18 amino acids. The CDR3 spells CASSQDPLSNRGSGELFF. The CDR3 nucleotides read TGCGCCAGCAGCCAAGATCCCCTCTCCAACAGGGGTAGCGGGGAGCTGTTTTTT.

This clonotype was seen many times. The V call is TRBV7-9, the J call TRBJ1-2, with a tentative D call TRBD1 (5 bases). This CDR3 has 14 residues. CDR1 and CDR2 (germline): SEHNR, FQNEAQ (reference sequence). With 7 bases removed from V and 1 base from J, the gap between germline ends came to 13 bases. The CDR3 DNA follows: TGTGCCAGCACCAGGCGGGGGAGTAACTATGGCTACACCTTC. It translates to CASTRRGSNYGYTF.

This clonotype has a count of ten or more. CDR3 DNA: TGCAGTGCCCTCCCCGCCCTAGCGGGAATCCAAGAGACCCAGTACTTC. This encodes CSALPALAGIQETQYF. The rearrangement links TRBV20-1 to TRBJ2-5; 9 bases agree with TRBD2. The CDR3 runs to 16 residues. Per germline, CDR1 DFQATT and CDR2 SNEGSKA (reference sequence). V shed 6 bases, J shed 1 base, and the junction held 12 bases outside the gene matches.

This clonotype was observed at least ten times. This chain connects TRBV6-1 to TRBJ1-3, with D possibly TRBD1 on 6 matching bases. The CDR3 runs to 15 residues. Deletions cut 6 bases from V and 2 bases from J, with 14 bases between. Germline assignment: CDR1 MNHNS and CDR2 SASEGT. The CDR3 loop is CASRKDSGAGNTIYF. The CDR3 nucleotides are TGTGCCAGCAGAAAGGACTCAGGGGCTGGAAACACCATATATTTT.

The V gene is TRBV6-1, the J gene TRBJ2-2; D not certain. V lost 4 bases to trimming and J lost 3 bases, with 9 bases between them. In germline, CDR1 is MNHNS, CDR2 SASEGT. This CDR3 is built from 14 residues. CDR3 loop: CASSGSLDTGELFF. The CDR3 DNA follows: TGTGCCAGCAGTGGGAGCCTGGACACCGGGGAGCTGTTTTTT.

V and J are TRBV19 and TRBJ2-7; D might be TRBD2 (5 bases). Germline V gene data show CDR1 as LNHDA and CDR2 as SQIVND (reference sequence). CDR3 length equals 14 residues. Trimming pared 6 bases from V and 1 base from J, leaving 13 bases between. CDR3 amino acids: CASSAGQRSYEQYF. CDR3 in DNA: TGTGCCAGTAGCGCGGGTCAGAGATCCTACGAGCAGTACTTC.

As for this clonotype: A much larger clone lies a single base off, so this may be a read error. The conserved final phenylalanine or tryptophan is absent from the CDR3, which likely points to a read error. V gene TRBV10-3 combines with J gene TRBJ2-1, with 8 bases identical to TRBD1. Judging by the DNA end, TRBJ2-7 fits better; the J call may be wrong. The V gene's germline CDR1 is ENHRY and CDR2 SYGVKD. The CDR3 is 17 amino acids. The CDR3 coding sequence is TGTGCCATCAGTGAAGCCGGGACAGGTATTGCCTACTACGAGCAGTACCTC. Translated: CAISEAGTGIAYYEQYL.

The chain recombines TRBV5-1 with TRBJ2-2, with 8 bases identical to TRBD2. The junction had 13 bases not matched to a gene; V was cut back by 4 bases and J by 2 bases. The CDR3 sequence is 18 residues long. Germline CDR1 SGHRS, CDR2 YFSETQ. The CDR3 bases are TGCGCCAGCAGCAATTCACTAGCGGTCCGAATCAACACCGGGGAGCTGTTTTTT. This translates into CASSNSLAVRINTGELFF.